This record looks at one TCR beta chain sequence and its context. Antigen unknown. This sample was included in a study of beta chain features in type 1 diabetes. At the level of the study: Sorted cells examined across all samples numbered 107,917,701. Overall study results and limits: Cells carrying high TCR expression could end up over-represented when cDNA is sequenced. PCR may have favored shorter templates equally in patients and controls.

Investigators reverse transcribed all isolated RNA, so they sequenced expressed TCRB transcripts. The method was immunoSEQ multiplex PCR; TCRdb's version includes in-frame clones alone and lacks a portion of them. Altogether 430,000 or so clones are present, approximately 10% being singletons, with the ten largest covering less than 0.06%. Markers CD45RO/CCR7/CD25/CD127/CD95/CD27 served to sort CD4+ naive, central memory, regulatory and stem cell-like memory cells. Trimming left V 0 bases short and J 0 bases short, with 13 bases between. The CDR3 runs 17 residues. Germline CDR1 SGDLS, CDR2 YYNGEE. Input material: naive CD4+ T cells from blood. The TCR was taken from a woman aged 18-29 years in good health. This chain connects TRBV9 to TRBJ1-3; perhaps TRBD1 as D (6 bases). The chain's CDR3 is CASSVAPLDSSGNTIYF. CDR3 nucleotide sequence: TGTGCCAGCAGCGTAGCCCCCTTGGACAGCTCTGGAAACACCATATATTTT.